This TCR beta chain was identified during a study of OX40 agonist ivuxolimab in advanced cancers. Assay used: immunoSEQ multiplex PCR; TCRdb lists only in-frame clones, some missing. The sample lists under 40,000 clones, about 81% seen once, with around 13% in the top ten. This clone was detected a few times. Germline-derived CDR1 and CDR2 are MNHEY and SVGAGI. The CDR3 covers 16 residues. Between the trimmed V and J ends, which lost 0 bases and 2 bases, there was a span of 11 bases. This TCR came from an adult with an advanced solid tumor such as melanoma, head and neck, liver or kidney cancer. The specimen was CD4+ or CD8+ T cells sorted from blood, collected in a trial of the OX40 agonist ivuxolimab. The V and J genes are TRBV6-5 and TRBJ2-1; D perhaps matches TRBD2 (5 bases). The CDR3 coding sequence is TGTGCCAGCAGTTACTCACAATTCGGGACCTACAATGAGCAGTTCTTC. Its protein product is CASSYSQFGTYNEQFF.